A selection of T cell receptor beta chains follows, all from one sample in a study of blood T cell repertoires in COVID-19. TCRdb's copy holds only in-frame clones and misses some; the assay was immunoSEQ multiplex PCR. The table has tens of thousands of clones, roughly 77% seen once. The sample was peripheral blood. The receptors come from a woman in her sixties or seventies with acute or convalescent COVID-19. The conserved cysteine and the conserved F or W are not part of the CDR3 here. The order of the fields is V gene, J gene, D gene, CDR3 protein. A D gene is named only where the DNA matches it firmly.

v_gene: TRBV19
j_gene: TRBJ2-7
d_gene: .
CDR3aa: ASQGTSASYEQY

v_gene: TRBV5-1
j_gene: TRBJ1-2
d_gene: TRBD1
CDR3aa: ASSLGGQGAIGYT

v_gene: TRBV5-1
j_gene: TRBJ1-1
d_gene: TRBD1
CDR3aa: ASSTDRANTEAF

v_gene: TRBV19
j_gene: TRBJ2-1
d_gene: .
CDR3aa: ASSIRPNSNEQF

v_gene: TRBV5-6
j_gene: TRBJ1-1
d_gene: TRBD1
CDR3aa: ASSLAGRGRVGNTEAF

v_gene: TRBV12-2
j_gene: TRBJ1-2
d_gene: .
CDR3aa: ASRLADRGYGYT

v_gene: TRBV7-9
j_gene: TRBJ2-1
d_gene: .
CDR3aa: ASSAGTRPDNEQF

v_gene: TRBV1
j_gene: TRBJ1-3
d_gene: .
CDR3aa: TSSPRQGGMNTIY

v_gene: TRBV19
j_gene: TRBJ1-5
d_gene: .
CDR3aa: ASSIAWEQPQH

v_gene: TRBV5-6
j_gene: TRBJ1-1
d_gene: .
CDR3aa: ASSSGGTDAF

v_gene: TRBV20-1
j_gene: TRBJ1-6
d_gene: .
CDR3aa: SASRTGYNSPLH

v_gene: TRBV19
j_gene: TRBJ1-1
d_gene: TRBD1
CDR3aa: ASSQTGGNTEAF

v_gene: TRBV6-5
j_gene: TRBJ2-2
d_gene: TRBD2
CDR3aa: ASTLRTRAGELF

v_gene: TRBV5-1
j_gene: TRBJ2-1
d_gene: .
CDR3aa: ASSLEGGTYNEQF

v_gene: TRBV30
j_gene: TRBJ2-2
d_gene: TRBD1
CDR3aa: AWSVLDRGRELF

v_gene: TRBV28
j_gene: TRBJ2-7
d_gene: .
CDR3aa: ASSLGTGFRISYEQY

v_gene: TRBV9
j_gene: TRBJ2-1
d_gene: TRBD1
CDR3aa: ASSGGTGGYNEQF

v_gene: TRBV3-1/TRBV3-2
j_gene: TRBJ1-2
d_gene: .
CDR3aa: ASSPTGTNYGYT

v_gene: TRBV9
j_gene: TRBJ1-2
d_gene: .
CDR3aa: ASSLNSVGEYGYT

v_gene: TRBV4-1
j_gene: TRBJ2-6
d_gene: .
CDR3aa: ASSQDQDSGANVLT

v_gene: TRBV9
j_gene: TRBJ2-1
d_gene: .
CDR3aa: ASSVAGGTLMSYNEQF

v_gene: TRBV19
j_gene: TRBJ1-2
d_gene: TRBD1
CDR3aa: ASNPGQGVGGYT

v_gene: TRBV5-1
j_gene: TRBJ1-2
d_gene: TRBD1
CDR3aa: ASSPRPTGNYGYT

v_gene: TRBV5-1
j_gene: TRBJ1-1
d_gene: TRBD1
CDR3aa: ASSLIPGGIGDGAF

v_gene: TRBV5-1
j_gene: TRBJ1-6
d_gene: TRBD1
CDR3aa: ASSWTGGLKNSPLH

v_gene: TRBV12-5
j_gene: TRBJ1-1
d_gene: .
CDR3aa: ASGLRGATEAF

v_gene: TRBV6-2/TRBV6-3
j_gene: TRBJ2-1
d_gene: TRBD2
CDR3aa: ASSKSTSGVYNEQF

v_gene: TRBV5-4
j_gene: TRBJ2-7
d_gene: TRBD2
CDR3aa: ASSPGGGRGTYEQY

v_gene: TRBV7-6
j_gene: TRBJ1-4
d_gene: .
CDR3aa: ASSFEDVGGTKLF

v_gene: TRBV6-5
j_gene: TRBJ1-2
d_gene: .
CDR3aa: ASSHARLDYGYT

v_gene: TRBV6-6
j_gene: TRBJ1-5
d_gene: .
CDR3aa: ASSYSQGSQPQH

v_gene: TRBV6-5
j_gene: TRBJ2-7
d_gene: .
CDR3aa: ATTRGEQY

v_gene: TRBV7-2
j_gene: TRBJ2-3
d_gene: .
CDR3aa: ASSSTTDTQY

v_gene: TRBV11-2
j_gene: TRBJ2-3
d_gene: .
CDR3aa: ASSNTADTQY

v_gene: TRBV14
j_gene: TRBJ1-6
d_gene: .
CDR3aa: ASSPTGQAGPLH

v_gene: TRBV11-2
j_gene: TRBJ2-5
d_gene: TRBD2
CDR3aa: ASSLGLGGYQETQY

v_gene: TRBV19
j_gene: TRBJ1-2
d_gene: .
CDR3aa: ASSQSQGNYGYT

v_gene: TRBV28
j_gene: TRBJ1-3
d_gene: .
CDR3aa: ASHNRNTIY

v_gene: TRBV19
j_gene: TRBJ1-5
d_gene: TRBD1
CDR3aa: AISSGGQVSNQPQH

v_gene: TRBV9
j_gene: TRBJ1-4
d_gene: .
CDR3aa: ASSRQGWSNEKLF

v_gene: TRBV27
j_gene: TRBJ1-2
d_gene: TRBD1
CDR3aa: ASSLGGTGDGYT

v_gene: TRBV7-6
j_gene: TRBJ2-7
d_gene: .
CDR3aa: ASSLDAIPGEQY

v_gene: TRBV15
j_gene: TRBJ2-7
d_gene: .
CDR3aa: ATSRGGNRGNEQY

v_gene: TRBV18
j_gene: TRBJ1-5
d_gene: .
CDR3aa: ASSPGSTGYSNQPQH

v_gene: TRBV6-5
j_gene: TRBJ1-5
d_gene: TRBD1
CDR3aa: ASSYPGQYYQPQH

v_gene: TRBV7-2
j_gene: TRBJ1-6
d_gene: .
CDR3aa: ASSPQVDGSPLH

v_gene: TRBV27
j_gene: TRBJ1-1
d_gene: .
CDR3aa: ASHDWTSGTEAF

v_gene: TRBV5-1
j_gene: TRBJ2-7
d_gene: .
CDR3aa: ASSLNGGWEQY

v_gene: TRBV19
j_gene: TRBJ1-5
d_gene: .
CDR3aa: ASSQGGAGPQH

v_gene: TRBV19
j_gene: TRBJ2-2
d_gene: .
CDR3aa: ASIIRTGSFANTGELF

v_gene: TRBV9
j_gene: TRBJ2-3
d_gene: TRBD2
CDR3aa: ATTTGGLSTDTQY

v_gene: TRBV6-5
j_gene: TRBJ1-2
d_gene: .
CDR3aa: ATTPGEPGYGYT

v_gene: TRBV5-4
j_gene: TRBJ2-7
d_gene: TRBD1
CDR3aa: ASSPGTGTYEQY